One and the same sample provided the 20 T cell receptor beta chains below, sequenced in a study of PD-1 blockade in classical Hodgkin lymphoma. The assay was immunoSEQ multiplex PCR, and TCRdb's table has in-frame clones only and misses some. The data show tens of thousands of clones, around 74% seen once. Sample time point: cycle 4 day 1 (C4D1), after 6 weeks of nivolumab. Autologous stem cell transplantation was followed by relapse in every patient, and brentuximab vedotin exposure varied. Sequencing used peripheral blood mononuclear cells (PBMCs), obtained before the fourth cycle of nivolumab. These receptors all stem from a human donor with classical Hodgkin lymphoma.

The sample holds one count of this clone. The chain links TRBV7-6 to TRBJ2-3; 7 nucleotides match TRBD1. This CDR3 has 15 amino acids. The J segment lost 4 bases and the V segment lost 5 bases, leaving 9 bases of the junction unmatched. CDR1 SGHVS and CDR2 FNYEAQ come from the germline V gene. The CDR3 DNA sequence: TGTGCCAGCAGCCCAACAGGGGTATCTTCAGATACGCAGTATTTT. It specifies CASSPTGVSSDTQYF.

This rearrangement joins TRBV6-1 to TRBJ1-1, with no clear D. This CDR3 has 14 amino acids. The germline V gene encodes CDR1 MNHNS and CDR2 SASEGT. Trimming pared 5 bases from V and 0 bases from J, leaving 10 bases between. This CDR3 is CASSLDGLNTEAFF. The CDR3, as DNA: TGTGCCAGCAGTCTTGACGGTTTGAACACTGAAGCTTTCTTT.

This rearrangement joins TRBV27 to TRBJ2-3, with a possible D match to TRBD2 (6 bases). Germline V gene sequence: CDR1 MNHEY, CDR2 SMNVEV (reference sequence). The CDR3 sequence is 14 residues long. Trimming pared 3 bases from V and 6 bases from J, leaving 13 bases between. In DNA form, the CDR3 reads TGTGCCAGCAGTTTGGCGCTAGCGACCGATACGCAGTATTTT. This encodes CASSLALATDTQYF.

This chain links TRBV6-6 with TRBJ2-1; 11 bases are a match to TRBD2. J lost 6 bases, V lost 0 bases, and 4 bases had no gene match. Per germline, CDR1 MNHNY and CDR2 SVGAGI (reference sequence). CDR3 length equals 16 residues. This chain's CDR3 is CASSYSLAGGTNEQFF. In DNA, the CDR3 is TGTGCCAGCAGTTACTCTCTAGCGGGAGGCACCAATGAGCAGTTCTTC.

The sample holds a few counts of this clone. The chain has TRBV18 and TRBJ2-5, with 11 bases that match TRBD2. CDR3 length: 15 residues. Looked up from germline, CDR1 is KGHSH and CDR2 is LQKENI. Trimming at V came to 3 bases and at J to 3 bases, leaving 3 bases not matched to a gene. CDR3 protein: CASSPLGLAEETQYF. CDR3 DNA sequence: TGTGCCAGCTCACCTTTGGGACTAGCGGAAGAGACCCAGTACTTC.

The V and J genes are TRBV13 and TRBJ2-1; D perhaps matches TRBD1 (5 bases). The CDR3 runs 13 residues. V was cut by 5 bases and J by 8 bases, with 13 bases left in between. Germline values: CDR1 PRHDT, CDR2 FYEKMQ (reference sequence). In DNA form, the CDR3 reads TGTGCCAGCAGCACAGGCGATGGGCATGAGCAGTTCTTC. Translation: CASSTGDGHEQFF.

J is TRBJ2-3 and V is TRBV2; TRBD2 matches 10 bases. Germline CDR1 reads SNHLY; CDR2 reads FYNNEI. The junction had 7 bases not matched to a gene; V was cut back by 6 bases and J by 4 bases. The CDR3 has 15 amino acids. For the CDR3, the DNA is TGTGCCAGCAGACCAATAGCGGGAGGAGCAGATACGCAGTATTTT. Protein product: CASRPIAGGADTQYF.

The CDR3 bases are TGTGCCAGCAGACGGGACAGGGGGATCTATGGCTACACCTTC. Translating gives CASRRDRGIYGYTF. The V gene is TRBV6-5, the J gene TRBJ1-2; 11 bases agree with TRBD1. The CDR3 sequence is 14 residues long. The germline gives CDR1 MNHEY, CDR2 SVGAGI. Germline trimming cut 6 bases from V and 4 bases from J; bases unmatched to any gene: 4.

This chain joins TRBV10-3 and TRBJ2-1, with TRBD2 matching 11 bases. V was clipped by 4 bases and J by 4 bases; unmatched bases: 3. Germline V CDR1 and CDR2: ENHRY, SYGVKD. CDR3 size: 15 residues. The CDR3 protein is CAISALAGGYNEQFF. The DNA of the CDR3 is TGTGCCATCAGTGCCCTAGCGGGGGGATACAATGAGCAGTTCTTC.

The rearrangement uses TRBV6-1 and TRBJ2-2; 8 bases align to TRBD2. Trimming took 5 bases from V and 4 from J; bases not matched to a gene: 3. This CDR3 has 14 residues. Germline V gene lookup returns CDR1 MNHNS and CDR2 SASEGT. The chain's CDR3 is CASSRAGGTGELFF. The CDR3 DNA follows: TGTGCCAGCAGTAGGGCGGGGGGCACCGGGGAGCTGTTTTTT.

This clone showed up just a few times. This chain links TRBV11-2 with TRBJ1-1; TRBD1 might be the D (6 bases). Trimming cost V 5 bases and J 4 bases, with 17 bases left between them. This CDR3 comprises 15 residues. Germline CDR1 reads SGHAT; CDR2 reads FQNNGV. The CDR3 spells CASSHDGGPGTEAFF. CDR3 coding DNA: TGTGCCAGCAGCCATGACGGGGGCCCGGGCACTGAAGCTTTCTTT.

The rearrangement joins TRBV7-8 to TRBJ1-3; D call uncertain. Germline CDR1 reads SGHVS; CDR2 reads FQNEAQ. This CDR3 is 15 amino acids long. The germline V and J ends were trimmed by 5 bases and 2 bases, with 13 bases remaining between them. The CDR3 sequence: CASSPRSETGNTIYF. CDR3 sequence (DNA): TGTGCCAGCAGCCCCCGGTCAGAAACTGGAAACACCATATATTTT.

This rearrangement joins TRBV6-1 to TRBJ2-7; 10 positions match TRBD1. With 11 bases clipped from V and 0 bases from J, the junction kept 4 bases outside the gene matches. From germline, CDR1 is MNHNS and CDR2 SASEGT. The CDR3 totals 13 residues. This chain's CDR3 is CAARTGGSYEQYF. The CDR3 DNA reads as TGTGCCGCGCGGACAGGGGGCTCCTACGAGCAGTACTTC.

The table lists this clone with many counts. The rearrangement uses TRBV18 and TRBJ1-2; the D gene is possibly TRBD1 (5 bases). V lost 3 bases, J lost 6 bases, and 20 bases lay in between. This CDR3 region has 16 residues. In germline, CDR1 is KGHSH, CDR2 LQKENI. This CDR3 reads CASSPNLLQQEDGYTF. The CDR3 region has the DNA TGTGCCAGCTCACCTAACCTCTTACAACAGGAGGATGGCTACACCTTC.

J is TRBJ1-2 and V is TRBV27, with D possibly matching TRBD1 (5 bases). V dropped 6 bases and J dropped 4 bases, with 12 bases sitting between them. The CDR3 covers 13 residues. Germline assignment: CDR1 MNHEY and CDR2 SMNVEV (reference sequence). CDR3 amino acids: CASSKDSFYGYTF. The CDR3 bases are TGTGCCAGCAGCAAAGACAGTTTCTATGGCTACACCTTC.

This chain links TRBV5-1 with TRBJ2-5; D may be TRBD1 (6 bases). The germline V gene has CDR1 SGHRS and CDR2 YFSETQ. The V end was cut by 6 bases, the J end by 1 base, with 13 bases between. This CDR3 is 14 amino acids long. CDR3 protein: CASNYLQGQETQYF. The CDR3, as DNA: TGCGCCAGCAATTACTTACAGGGCCAAGAGACCCAGTACTTC.

The V call is TRBV5-1, the J call TRBJ2-1; D is ambiguous. V was shortened by 0 bases and J by 4 bases, with 8 bases between the two germline ends. The CDR3 has 14 amino acids. Germline values: CDR1 SGHRS, CDR2 YFSETQ. CDR3 sequence reads: CASSLASVYNEQFF. CDR3 DNA sequence: TGCGCCAGCAGCTTGGCATCGGTTTACAATGAGCAGTTCTTC.

This chain connects TRBV9 to TRBJ2-1, with D perhaps TRBD2 (6 bases). The CDR3 covers 14 residues. Germline V gives CDR1 SGDLS, CDR2 YYNGEE. V gave up 2 bases and J gave up 5 bases, with 11 bases separating them. The chain's CDR3 is CASSVGGRNNEQFF. The CDR3 nucleotides read TGTGCCAGCAGCGTCGGGGGTAGGAACAATGAGCAGTTCTTC.

This clone appeared once. The rearrangement uses TRBV27 and TRBJ2-1; perhaps TRBD1 as D (6 bases). The CDR3 spans 15 residues. V was shortened by 5 bases and J by 6 bases, with 17 bases between the two germline ends. The germline V gene has CDR1 MNHEY and CDR2 SMNVEV (reference sequence). CDR3 amino acids: CASSQGHSLGNEQFF. The DNA for the CDR3 is TGTGCCAGCAGTCAGGGACACTCCCTTGGCAATGAGCAGTTCTTC.

In its sample, this clone was seen once. V gene TRBV19 combines with J gene TRBJ1-2; D uncertain. CDR3 length: 17 amino acids. Looked up from germline, CDR1 is LNHDA and CDR2 is SQIVND (reference sequence). V lost 2 bases and J 2 bases, leaving 18 bases between the germline ends. DNA for the CDR3: TGTGCCAGTAGTATATCGGGCTCGGGAGGAGACAACTATGGCTACACCTTC. Its protein product is CASSISGSGGDNYGYTF.